One sample yielded the 6 T cell receptor beta chains listed below, sequenced in a study of control samples from healthy donors and cancer patients. Sequenced by immunoSEQ multiplex PCR; TCRdb stores in-frame clones only, minus some. The sample lists 60,000 to 95,000 clones; roughly 84% were seen once. The sequencing input was blood. These receptors originate from a man aged 45-60 years in good health.

The chain joins TRBV6-5 to TRBJ1-1; D uncertain. This CDR3 region has 12 residues. Trimming removed 7 bases from V and 8 bases from J, with 14 bases in between. Germline CDR1 MNHEY, CDR2 SVGAGI. CDR3 DNA: TGTGCCAGCATCGACACAGCCGGCGAAGCTTTCTTT. Its protein product is CASIDTAGEAFF.

This clone occurred a few times. This chain joins TRBV5-6 and TRBJ2-1, with TRBD2 matching over 11 bases. The junction had 7 bases not matched to a gene; V was cut back by 3 bases and J by 5 bases. CDR1 is SGHDT, CDR2 YYEEEE, per germline. The CDR3 length is 16 residues. In nucleotides, the CDR3 is TGTGCCAGCAGCTCGTTAGCGGGAGGGCGGCACAATGAGCAGTTCTTC. This translates into CASSSLAGGRHNEQFF.

This chain uses TRBV7-7 with TRBJ2-7, with 7 bases identical to TRBD2. The V segment lost 1 base and the J segment 2 bases; nucleotides outside the gene matches: 14. CDR1 and CDR2 from the germline V gene are SSHAT and FNYEAQ (reference sequence). This CDR3 comprises 18 residues. The CDR3 spells CASSLETPTSELAYEQYF. Written as DNA, the CDR3 is TGTGCCAGCAGCTTAGAAACACCCACTAGCGAGCTAGCCTACGAGCAGTACTTC.

The chain joins TRBV5-1 to TRBJ2-2; possibly TRBD2 for D (6 bases). The germline V and J ends were trimmed by 0 bases and 6 bases, with 18 bases remaining between them. Germline V gives CDR1 SGHRS, CDR2 YFSETQ. The CDR3 length is 17 residues. The CDR3 is CASSLEVSGSPAGELFF. DNA for the CDR3: TGCGCCAGCAGCTTGGAAGTTAGCGGATCACCTGCCGGGGAGCTGTTTTTT.

The chain employs TRBV7-9 and TRBJ2-1, with 11 bases that match TRBD2. The ends lost 5 bases at V and 4 bases at J; junction bases unmatched: 4. The CDR3 is 15 residues long. CDR1 is SEHNR, CDR2 FQNEAQ, per germline (reference sequence). CDR3 sequence: CASSLGLAAYNEQFF. The CDR3 DNA reads TGTGCCAGCAGCCTGGGACTAGCGGCTTACAATGAGCAGTTCTTC.

This clone was counted a few times. The V and J genes are TRBV10-1 and TRBJ1-5, with D perhaps TRBD1 (5 bases). V was trimmed by 10 bases and J by 0 bases, leaving 16 bases between them. The germline gives CDR1 WNHNN, CDR2 SYGVQD (reference sequence). The CDR3 sequence is 15 residues long. The CDR3 reads CAITRQWDSNQPQHF. The CDR3 nucleotides are TGCGCCATCACAAGACAGTGGGATAGCAATCAGCCCCAGCATTTT.